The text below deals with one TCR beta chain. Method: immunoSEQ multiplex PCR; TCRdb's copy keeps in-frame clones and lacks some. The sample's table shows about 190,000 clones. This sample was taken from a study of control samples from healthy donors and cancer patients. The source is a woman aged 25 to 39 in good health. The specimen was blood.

CDR3 sequence: CASSQDLGGQGTYEQYF. CDR3 DNA: TGCGCCAGCAGCCAAGATCTGGGGGGACAGGGGACCTACGAGCAGTACTTC. The chain employs TRBV4-3 and TRBJ2-7, with 10 bases lining up with TRBD1. V lost 0 bases and J lost 2; bases outside the gene matches: 7. The CDR3 runs to 17 residues. Germline CDR1 is LGHNA and CDR2 is YSLEER.